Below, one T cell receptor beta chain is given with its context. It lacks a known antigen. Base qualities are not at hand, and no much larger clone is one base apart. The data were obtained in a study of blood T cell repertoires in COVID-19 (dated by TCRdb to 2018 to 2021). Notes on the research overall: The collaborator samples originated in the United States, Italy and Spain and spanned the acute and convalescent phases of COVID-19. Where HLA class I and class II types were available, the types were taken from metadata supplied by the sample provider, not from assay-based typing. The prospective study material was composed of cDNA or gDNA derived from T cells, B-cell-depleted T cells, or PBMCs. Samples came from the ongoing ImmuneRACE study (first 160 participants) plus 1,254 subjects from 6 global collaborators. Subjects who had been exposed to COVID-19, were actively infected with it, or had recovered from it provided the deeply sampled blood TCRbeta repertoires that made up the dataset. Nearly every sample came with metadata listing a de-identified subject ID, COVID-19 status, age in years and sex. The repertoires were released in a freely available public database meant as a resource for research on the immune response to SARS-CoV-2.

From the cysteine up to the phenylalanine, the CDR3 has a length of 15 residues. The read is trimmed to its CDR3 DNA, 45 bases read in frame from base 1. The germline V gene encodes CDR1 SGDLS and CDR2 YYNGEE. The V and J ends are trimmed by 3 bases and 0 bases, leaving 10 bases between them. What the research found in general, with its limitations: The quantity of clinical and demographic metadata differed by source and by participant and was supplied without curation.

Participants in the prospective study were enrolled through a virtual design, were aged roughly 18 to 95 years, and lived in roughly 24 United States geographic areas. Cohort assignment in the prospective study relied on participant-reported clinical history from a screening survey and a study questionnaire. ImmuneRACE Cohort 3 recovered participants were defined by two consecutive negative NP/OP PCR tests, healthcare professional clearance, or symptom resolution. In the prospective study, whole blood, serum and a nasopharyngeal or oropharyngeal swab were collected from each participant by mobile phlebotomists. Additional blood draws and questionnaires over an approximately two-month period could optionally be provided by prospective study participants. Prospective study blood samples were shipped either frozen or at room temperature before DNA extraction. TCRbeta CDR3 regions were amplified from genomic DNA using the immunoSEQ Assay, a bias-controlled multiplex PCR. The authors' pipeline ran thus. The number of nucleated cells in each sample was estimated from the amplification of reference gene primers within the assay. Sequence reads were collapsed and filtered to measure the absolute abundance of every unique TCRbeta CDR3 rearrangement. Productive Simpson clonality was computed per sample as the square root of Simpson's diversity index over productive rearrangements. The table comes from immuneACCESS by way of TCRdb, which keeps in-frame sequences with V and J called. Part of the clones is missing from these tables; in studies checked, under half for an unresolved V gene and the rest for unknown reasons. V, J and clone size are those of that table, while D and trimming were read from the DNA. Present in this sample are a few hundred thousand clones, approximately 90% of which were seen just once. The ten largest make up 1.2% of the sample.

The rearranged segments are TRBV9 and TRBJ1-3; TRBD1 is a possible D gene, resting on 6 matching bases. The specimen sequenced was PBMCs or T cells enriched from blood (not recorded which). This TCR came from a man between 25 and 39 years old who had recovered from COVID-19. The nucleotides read TGTGCCAGCAGCGCGGACAGCAGCTCTGGAAACACCATATATTTT. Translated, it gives CASSADSSSGNTIYF.